This T cell receptor beta chain comes out of a study of blood T cell repertoires in COVID-19. Study background: In each case, the material was cDNA or gDNA derived from T cells, B-cell-depleted T cells, or PBMCs.

Trimming left V 5 bases short and J 0 bases short, with 7 bases between. Germline CDR1 and CDR2: KGHSH and LQKENI. The CDR3 length is 14 residues. TCRdb keeps only in-frame clones here, not all; method: immunoSEQ multiplex PCR. The sample holds around 98,000 clones; about 88% are singletons and the top ten take around a sixth. The chain links TRBV18 to TRBJ1-4; no clear D. Sequencing was performed on peripheral blood. This clonotype originated in a woman aged 55-70 years with acute or convalescent COVID-19. CDR3: CASSATSTNEKLFF. CDR3 DNA: TGTGCCAGCTCAGCTACCTCAACTAATGAAAAACTGTTTTTT.